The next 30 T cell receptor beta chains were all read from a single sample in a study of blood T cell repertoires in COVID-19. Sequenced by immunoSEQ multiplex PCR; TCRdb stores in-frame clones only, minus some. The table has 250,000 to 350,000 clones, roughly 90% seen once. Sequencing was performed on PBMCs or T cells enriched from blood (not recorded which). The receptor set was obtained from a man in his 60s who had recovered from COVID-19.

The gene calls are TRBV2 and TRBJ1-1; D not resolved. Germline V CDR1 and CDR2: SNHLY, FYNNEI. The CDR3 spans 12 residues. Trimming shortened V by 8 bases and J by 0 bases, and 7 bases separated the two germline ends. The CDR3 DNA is TGTGCCAGCCAAGTAGTGAACACTGAAGCTTTCTTT. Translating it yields CASQVVNTEAFF.

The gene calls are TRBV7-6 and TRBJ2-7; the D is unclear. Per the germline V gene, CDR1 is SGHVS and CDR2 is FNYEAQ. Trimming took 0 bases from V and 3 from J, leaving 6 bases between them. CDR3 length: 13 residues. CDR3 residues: CASSLAYGYEQYF. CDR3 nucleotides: TGTGCCAGCAGCTTAGCGTACGGCTACGAGCAGTACTTC.

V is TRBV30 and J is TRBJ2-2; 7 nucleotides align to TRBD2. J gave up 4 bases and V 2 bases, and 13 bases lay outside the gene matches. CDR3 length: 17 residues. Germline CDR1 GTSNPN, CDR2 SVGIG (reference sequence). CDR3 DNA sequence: TGTGCCTGGAGTTTTTTTGGCGGGAGAGGCAGCACCGGGGAGCTGTTTTTT. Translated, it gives CAWSFFGGRGSTGELFF. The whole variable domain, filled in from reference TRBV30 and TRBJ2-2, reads SQTIHQWPATLVQPVGSPLSLECTVEGTSNPNLYWYRQAAGRGLQLLFYSVGIGQISSEVPQNLSASRPQDRQFILSSKKLLLSDSGFYLCAWSFFGGRGSTGELFFGEGSRLTVL.

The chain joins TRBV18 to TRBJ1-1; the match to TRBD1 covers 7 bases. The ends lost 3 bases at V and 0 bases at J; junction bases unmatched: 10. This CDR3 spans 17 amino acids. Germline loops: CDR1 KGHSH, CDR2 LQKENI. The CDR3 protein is CASSPLDRPGMNTEAFF. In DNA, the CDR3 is TGTGCCAGCTCACCTTTGGACAGGCCAGGGATGAACACTGAAGCTTTCTTT.

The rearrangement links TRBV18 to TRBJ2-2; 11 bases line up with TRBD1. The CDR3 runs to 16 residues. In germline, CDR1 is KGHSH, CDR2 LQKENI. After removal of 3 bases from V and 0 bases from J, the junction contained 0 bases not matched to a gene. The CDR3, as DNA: TGTGCCAGCTCACCGGGACAGGGGGCGAACACCGGGGAGCTGTTTTTT. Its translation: CASSPGQGANTGELFF.

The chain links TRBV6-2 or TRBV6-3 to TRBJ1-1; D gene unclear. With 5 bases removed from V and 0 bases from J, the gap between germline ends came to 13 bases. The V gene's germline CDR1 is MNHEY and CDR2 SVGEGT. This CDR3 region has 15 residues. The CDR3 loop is CASSSPGGLNTEAFF. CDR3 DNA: TGTGCCAGCAGTAGCCCGGGCGGGTTGAACACTGAAGCTTTCTTT.

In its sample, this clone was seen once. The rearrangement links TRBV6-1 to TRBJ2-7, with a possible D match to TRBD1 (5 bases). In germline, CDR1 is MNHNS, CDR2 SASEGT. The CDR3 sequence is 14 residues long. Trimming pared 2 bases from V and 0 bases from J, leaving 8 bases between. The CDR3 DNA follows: TGTGCCAGCAGTGAACAAAGGGGCTCCTACGAGCAGTACTTC. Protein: CASSEQRGSYEQYF.

The CDR3 nucleotides read TGTGCCAGCAGTTACCCCCTCGCGGTAGCGGGGTCTACGAACACCGGGGAGCTGTTTTTT. Translating gives CASSYPLAVAGSTNTGELFF. The chain joins TRBV6-2 or TRBV6-3 to TRBJ2-2, with TRBD2 matching over 8 bases. This CDR3 spans 20 amino acids. The germline CDR1 and CDR2 sequences are MNHEY and SVGEGT. Unmatched junction bases numbered 14, after V lost 2 bases and J lost 0 bases.

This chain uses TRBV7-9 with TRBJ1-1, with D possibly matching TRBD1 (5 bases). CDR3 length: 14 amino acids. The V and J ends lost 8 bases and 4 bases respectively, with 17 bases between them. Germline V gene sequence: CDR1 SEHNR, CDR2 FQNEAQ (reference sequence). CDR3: CASDDRGGATEAFF. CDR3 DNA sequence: TGTGCCAGCGACGACCGAGGAGGGGCCACTGAAGCTTTCTTT.

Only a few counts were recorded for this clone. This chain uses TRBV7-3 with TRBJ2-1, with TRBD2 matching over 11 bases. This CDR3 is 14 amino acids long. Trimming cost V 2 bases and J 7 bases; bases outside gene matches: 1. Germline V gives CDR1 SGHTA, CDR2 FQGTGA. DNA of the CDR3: TGTGCCAGCAGCTTAGGGACTAGCGGTAATGAGCAGTTCTTC. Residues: CASSLGTSGNEQFF.

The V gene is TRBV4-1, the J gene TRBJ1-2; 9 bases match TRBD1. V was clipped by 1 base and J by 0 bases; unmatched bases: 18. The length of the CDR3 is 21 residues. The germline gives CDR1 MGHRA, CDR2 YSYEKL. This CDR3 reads CASSQGASWDRAMIANYGYTF. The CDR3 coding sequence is TGCGCCAGCAGCCAAGGCGCGAGTTGGGACAGGGCAATGATAGCTAACTATGGCTACACCTTC.

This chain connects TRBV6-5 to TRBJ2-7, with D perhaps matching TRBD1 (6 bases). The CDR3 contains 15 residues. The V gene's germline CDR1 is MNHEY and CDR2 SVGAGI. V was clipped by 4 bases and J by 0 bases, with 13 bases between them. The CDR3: CASSSPWDNSYEQYF. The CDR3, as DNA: TGTGCCAGCAGTTCCCCCTGGGACAACTCCTACGAGCAGTACTTC.

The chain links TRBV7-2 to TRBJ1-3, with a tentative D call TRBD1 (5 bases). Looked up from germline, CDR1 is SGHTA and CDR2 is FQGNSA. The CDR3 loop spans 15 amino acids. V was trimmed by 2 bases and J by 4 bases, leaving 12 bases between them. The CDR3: CASSLIGAGGNTIYF. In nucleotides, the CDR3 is TGTGCCAGCAGCTTAATAGGGGCGGGAGGAAACACCATATATTTT. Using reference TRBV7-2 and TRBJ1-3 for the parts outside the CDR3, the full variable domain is GAGVSQSPSNKVTEKGKDVELRCDPISGHTALYWYRQSLGQGLEFLIYFQGNSAPDKSGLPSDRFSAERTGGSVSTLTIQRTQQEDSAVYLCASSLIGAGGNTIYFGEGSWLTVV.

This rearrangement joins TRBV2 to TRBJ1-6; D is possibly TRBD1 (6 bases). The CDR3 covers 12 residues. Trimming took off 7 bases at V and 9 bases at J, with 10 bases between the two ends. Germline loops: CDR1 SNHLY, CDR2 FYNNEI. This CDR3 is CASNRAGSPLHF. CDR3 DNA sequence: TGTGCCAGCAACAGGGCGGGTTCACCCCTCCACTTT. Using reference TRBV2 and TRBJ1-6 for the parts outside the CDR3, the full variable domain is EPEVTQTPSHQVTQMGQEVILRCVPISNHLYFYWYRQILGQKVEFLVSFYNNEISEKSEIFDDQFSVERPDGSNFTLKIRSTKLEDSAMYFCASNRAGSPLHFGNGTRLTVT.

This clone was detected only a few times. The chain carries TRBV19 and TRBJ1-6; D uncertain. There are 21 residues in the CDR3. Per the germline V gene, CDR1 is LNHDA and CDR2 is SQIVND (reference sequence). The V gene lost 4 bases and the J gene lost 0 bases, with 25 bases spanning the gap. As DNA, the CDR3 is TGTGCCAGTAGTAGAAAAGTCACTATGCGCCCCACTAGCTCCTATAATTCACCCCTCCACTTT. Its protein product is CASSRKVTMRPTSSYNSPLHF.

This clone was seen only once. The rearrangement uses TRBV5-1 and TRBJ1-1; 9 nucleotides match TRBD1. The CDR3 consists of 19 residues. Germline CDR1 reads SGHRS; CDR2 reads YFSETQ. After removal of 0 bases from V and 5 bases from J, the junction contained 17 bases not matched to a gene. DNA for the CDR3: TGCGCCAGCAGCTTGGGCGGGCCCGTGGGGACAGGGCGGCGGACTGAAGCTTTCTTT. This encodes CASSLGGPVGTGRRTEAFF.

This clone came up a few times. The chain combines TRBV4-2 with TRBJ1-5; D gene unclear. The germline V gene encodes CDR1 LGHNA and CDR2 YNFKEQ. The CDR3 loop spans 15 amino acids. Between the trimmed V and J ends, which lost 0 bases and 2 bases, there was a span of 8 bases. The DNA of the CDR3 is TGTGCCAGCAGCCAAGATCCTTCCGGCAATCAGCCCCAGCATTTT. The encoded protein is CASSQDPSGNQPQHF.

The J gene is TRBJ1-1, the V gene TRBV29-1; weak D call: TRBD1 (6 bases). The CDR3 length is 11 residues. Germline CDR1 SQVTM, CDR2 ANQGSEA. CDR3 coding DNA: TGCGGGGGGGCTGGGAACACTGAAGCTTTCTTT. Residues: CGGAGNTEAFF.

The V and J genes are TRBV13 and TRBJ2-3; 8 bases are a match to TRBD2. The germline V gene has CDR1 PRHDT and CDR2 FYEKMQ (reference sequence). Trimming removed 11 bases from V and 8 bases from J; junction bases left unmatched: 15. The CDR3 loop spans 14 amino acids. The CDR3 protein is CASRRAGGAGTQYF. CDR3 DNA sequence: TGTGCCTCCCGGCGTGCCGGGGGGGCAGGTACGCAGTATTTT.

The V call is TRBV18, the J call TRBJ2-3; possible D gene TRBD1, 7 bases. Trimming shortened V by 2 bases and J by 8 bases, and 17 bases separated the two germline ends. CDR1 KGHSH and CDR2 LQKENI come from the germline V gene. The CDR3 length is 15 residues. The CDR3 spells CASSPRQGGPGTQYF. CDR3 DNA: TGTGCCAGCTCACCAAGGCAGGGGGGCCCTGGTACGCAGTATTTT.

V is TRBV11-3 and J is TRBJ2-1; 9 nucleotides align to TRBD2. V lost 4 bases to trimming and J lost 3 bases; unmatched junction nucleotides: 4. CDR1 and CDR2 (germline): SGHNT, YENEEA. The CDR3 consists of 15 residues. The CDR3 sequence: CASSSRAGGYNEQFF. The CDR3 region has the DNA TGTGCCAGCAGCTCTAGAGCGGGAGGCTACAATGAGCAGTTCTTC.

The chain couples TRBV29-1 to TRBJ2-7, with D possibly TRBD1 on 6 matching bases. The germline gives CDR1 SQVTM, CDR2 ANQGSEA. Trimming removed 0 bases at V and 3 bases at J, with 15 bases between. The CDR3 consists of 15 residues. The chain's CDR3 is CSVEDPRDTFYEQYF. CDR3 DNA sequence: TGCAGCGTTGAAGATCCCCGGGACACATTCTACGAGCAGTACTTC.

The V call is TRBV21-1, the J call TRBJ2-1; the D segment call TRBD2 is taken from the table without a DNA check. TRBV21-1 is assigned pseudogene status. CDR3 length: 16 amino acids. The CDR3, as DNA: TGTGCCAGCAGCAAATTGACTAGCGGGAGGATAGGTGAGCAGTTCTTC. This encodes CASSKLTSGRIGEQFF.

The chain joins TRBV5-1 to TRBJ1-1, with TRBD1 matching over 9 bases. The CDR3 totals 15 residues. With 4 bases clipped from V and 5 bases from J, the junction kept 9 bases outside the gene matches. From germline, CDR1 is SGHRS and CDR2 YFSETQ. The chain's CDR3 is CASSGTGTGRTEAFF. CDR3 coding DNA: TGCGCCAGCAGCGGCACCGGGACAGGGAGAACTGAAGCTTTCTTT.

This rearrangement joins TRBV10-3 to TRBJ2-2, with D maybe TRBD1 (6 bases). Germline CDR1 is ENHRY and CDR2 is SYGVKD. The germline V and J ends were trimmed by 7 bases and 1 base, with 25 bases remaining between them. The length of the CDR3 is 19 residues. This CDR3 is CAINPLRGHRDENTGELFF. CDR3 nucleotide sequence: TGTGCCATCAACCCCCTAAGAGGACACAGGGACGAGAACACCGGGGAGCTGTTTTTT.

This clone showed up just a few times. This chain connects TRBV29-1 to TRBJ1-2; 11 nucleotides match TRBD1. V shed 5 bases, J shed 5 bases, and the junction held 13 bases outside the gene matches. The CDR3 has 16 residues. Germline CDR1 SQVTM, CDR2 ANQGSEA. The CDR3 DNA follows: TGCAGCGTTCTCGACCCATGGACAGGGGGCGTTTATGGCTACACCTTC. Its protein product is CSVLDPWTGGVYGYTF.

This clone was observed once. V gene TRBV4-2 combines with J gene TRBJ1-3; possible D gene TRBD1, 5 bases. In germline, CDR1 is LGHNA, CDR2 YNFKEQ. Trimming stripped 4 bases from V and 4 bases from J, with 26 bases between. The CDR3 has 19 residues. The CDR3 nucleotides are TGTGCCAGCAGCCTCAACTTAAACCGGGGGAGGGGACTCGGAAACACCATATATTTT. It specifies CASSLNLNRGRGLGNTIYF.

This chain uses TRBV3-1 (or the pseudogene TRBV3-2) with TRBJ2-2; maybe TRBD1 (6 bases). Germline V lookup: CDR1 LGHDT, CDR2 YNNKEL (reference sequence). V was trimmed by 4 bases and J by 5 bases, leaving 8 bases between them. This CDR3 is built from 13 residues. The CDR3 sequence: CASSRTGTGELFF. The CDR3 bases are TGTGCCAGCAGCCGTACAGGGACCGGGGAGCTGTTTTTT.

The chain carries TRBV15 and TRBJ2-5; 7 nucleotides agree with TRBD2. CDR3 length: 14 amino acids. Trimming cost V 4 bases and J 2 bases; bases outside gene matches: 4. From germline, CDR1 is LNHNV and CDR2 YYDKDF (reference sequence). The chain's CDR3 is CATSTGTIQETQYF. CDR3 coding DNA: TGTGCCACCAGCACCGGGACTATTCAAGAGACCCAGTACTTC.

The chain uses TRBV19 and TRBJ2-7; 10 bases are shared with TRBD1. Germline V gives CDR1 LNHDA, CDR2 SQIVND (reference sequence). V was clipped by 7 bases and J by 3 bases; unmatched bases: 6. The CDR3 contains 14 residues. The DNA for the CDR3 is TGTGCCAGTAAATTCCGGACAGGGGGCTACGAGCAGTACTTC. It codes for CASKFRTGGYEQYF.